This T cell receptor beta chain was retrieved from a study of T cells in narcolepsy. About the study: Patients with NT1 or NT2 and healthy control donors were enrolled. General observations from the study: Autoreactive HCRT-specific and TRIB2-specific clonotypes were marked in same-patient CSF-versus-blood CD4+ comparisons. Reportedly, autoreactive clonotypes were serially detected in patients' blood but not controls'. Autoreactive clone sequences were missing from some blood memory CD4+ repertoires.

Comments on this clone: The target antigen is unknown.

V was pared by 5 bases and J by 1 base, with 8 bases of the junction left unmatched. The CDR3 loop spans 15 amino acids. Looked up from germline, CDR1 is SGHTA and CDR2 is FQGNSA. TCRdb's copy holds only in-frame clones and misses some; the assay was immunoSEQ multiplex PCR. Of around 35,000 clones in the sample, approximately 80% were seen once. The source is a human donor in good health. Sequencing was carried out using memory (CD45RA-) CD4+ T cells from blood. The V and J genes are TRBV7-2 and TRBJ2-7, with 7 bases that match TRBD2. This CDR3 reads CASSIQPGLSYEQYF. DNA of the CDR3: TGTGCCAGCAGCATACAACCGGGACTATCCTACGAGCAGTACTTC. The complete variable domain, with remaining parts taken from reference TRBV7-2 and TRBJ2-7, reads GAGVSQSPSNKVTEKGKDVELRCDPISGHTALYWYRQSLGQGLEFLIYFQGNSAPDKSGLPSDRFSAERTGGSVSTLTIQRTQQEDSAVYLCASSIQPGLSYEQYFGPGTRLTVT.